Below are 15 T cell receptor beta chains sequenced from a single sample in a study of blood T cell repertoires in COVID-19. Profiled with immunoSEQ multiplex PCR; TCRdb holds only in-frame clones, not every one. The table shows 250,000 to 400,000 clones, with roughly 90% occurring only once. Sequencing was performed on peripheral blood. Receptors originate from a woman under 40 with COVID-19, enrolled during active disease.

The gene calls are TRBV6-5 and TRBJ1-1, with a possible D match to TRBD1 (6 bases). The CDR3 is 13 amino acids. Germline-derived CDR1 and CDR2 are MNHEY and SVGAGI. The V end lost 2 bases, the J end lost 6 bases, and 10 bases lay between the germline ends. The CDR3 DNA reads TGTGCCAGCAGTTACGGGCCAGGGGCTGAAGCTTTCTTT. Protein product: CASSYGPGAEAFF.

The CDR3 DNA is TGCGCCAGCAGCTGGGAGACAGGGGACGAAAAACTGTTTTTT. Its protein product is CASSWETGDEKLFF. The chain couples TRBV5-1 to TRBJ1-4, with 8 bases fitting TRBD1. The CDR3 runs 14 residues. V was pared by 3 bases and J by 8 bases, with 6 bases of the junction left unmatched. The germline gives CDR1 SGHRS, CDR2 YFSETQ.

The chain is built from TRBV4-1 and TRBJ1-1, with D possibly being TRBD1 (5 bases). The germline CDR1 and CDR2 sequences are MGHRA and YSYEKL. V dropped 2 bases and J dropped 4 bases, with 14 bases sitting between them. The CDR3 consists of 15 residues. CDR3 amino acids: CASSQLQEMATEAFF. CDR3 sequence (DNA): TGCGCCAGCAGCCAACTACAGGAGATGGCCACTGAAGCTTTCTTT.

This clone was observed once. The CDR3 protein is CASRAQAVNGELFF. CDR3 DNA: TGTGCCAGCAGGGCACAGGCGGTGAACGGGGAGCTGTTTTTT. The rearrangement joins TRBV7-8 to TRBJ2-2, with D possibly TRBD1 on 5 matching bases. V lost 6 bases and J 7 bases, leaving 15 bases between the germline ends. CDR3 size: 14 residues. Germline V gene data show CDR1 as SGHVS and CDR2 as FQNEAQ.

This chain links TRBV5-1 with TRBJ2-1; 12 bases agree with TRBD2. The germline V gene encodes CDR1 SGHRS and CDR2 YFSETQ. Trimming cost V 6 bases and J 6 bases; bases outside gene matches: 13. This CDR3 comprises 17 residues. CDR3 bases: TGCGCCAGCATAGTCGAACGACTAGCGGGAGTGGGCAATGAGCAGTTCTTC. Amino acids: CASIVERLAGVGNEQFF.

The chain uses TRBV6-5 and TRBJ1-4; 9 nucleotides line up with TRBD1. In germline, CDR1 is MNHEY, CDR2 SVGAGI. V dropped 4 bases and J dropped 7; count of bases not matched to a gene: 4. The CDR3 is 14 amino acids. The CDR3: CASSSRTGAEKLFF. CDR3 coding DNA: TGTGCCAGCAGTTCTAGGACAGGGGCTGAAAAACTGTTTTTT.

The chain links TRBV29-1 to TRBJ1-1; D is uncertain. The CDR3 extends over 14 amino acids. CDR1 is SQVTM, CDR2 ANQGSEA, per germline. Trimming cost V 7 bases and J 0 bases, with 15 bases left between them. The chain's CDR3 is CSAVMSHLNTEAFF. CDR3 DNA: TGCAGCGCTGTAATGTCACATTTGAACACTGAAGCTTTCTTT.

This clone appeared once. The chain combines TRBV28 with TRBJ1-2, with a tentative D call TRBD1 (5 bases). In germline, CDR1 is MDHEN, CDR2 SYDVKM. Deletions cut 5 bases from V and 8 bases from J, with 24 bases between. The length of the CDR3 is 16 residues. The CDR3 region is CASSPPKGAITQGYTF. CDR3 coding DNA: TGTGCCAGCAGTCCACCGAAAGGGGCGATAACTCAGGGCTACACCTTC.

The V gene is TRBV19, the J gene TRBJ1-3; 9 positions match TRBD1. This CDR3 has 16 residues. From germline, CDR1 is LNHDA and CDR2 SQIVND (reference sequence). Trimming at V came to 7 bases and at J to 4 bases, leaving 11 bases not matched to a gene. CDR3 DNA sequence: TGTGCCAGTACCAAAACAGGAACAGGGGGCGGAAACACCATATATTTT. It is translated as CASTKTGTGGGNTIYF.

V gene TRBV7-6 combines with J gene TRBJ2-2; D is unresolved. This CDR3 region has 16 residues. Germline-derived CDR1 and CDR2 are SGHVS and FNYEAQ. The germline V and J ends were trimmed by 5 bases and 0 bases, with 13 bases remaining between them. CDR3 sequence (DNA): TGTGCCAGCAGCCGAATGGTCCAGTCGAACACCGGGGAGCTGTTTTTT. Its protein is CASSRMVQSNTGELFF. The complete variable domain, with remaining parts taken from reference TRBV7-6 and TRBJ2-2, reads GAGVSQSPRYKVTKRGQDVALRCDPISGHVSLYWYRQALGQGPEFLTYFNYEAQQDKSGLPNDRFSAERPEGSISTLTIQRTEQRDSAMYRCASSRMVQSNTGELFFGEGSRLTVL.

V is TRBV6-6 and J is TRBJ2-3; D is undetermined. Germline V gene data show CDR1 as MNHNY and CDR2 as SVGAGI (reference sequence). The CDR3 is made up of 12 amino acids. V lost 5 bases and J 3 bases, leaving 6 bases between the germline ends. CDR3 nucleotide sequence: TGTGCCAGCAGTCTTATTACAGATACGCAGTATTTT. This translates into CASSLITDTQYF.

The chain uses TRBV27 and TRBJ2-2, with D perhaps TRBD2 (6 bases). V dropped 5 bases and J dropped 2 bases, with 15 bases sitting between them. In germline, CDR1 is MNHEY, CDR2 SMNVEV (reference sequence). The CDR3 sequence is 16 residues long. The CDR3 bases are TGTGCCAGCAGTCCCTTCGTTAGCGGTAACACCGGGGAGCTGTTTTTT. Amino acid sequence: CASSPFVSGNTGELFF.

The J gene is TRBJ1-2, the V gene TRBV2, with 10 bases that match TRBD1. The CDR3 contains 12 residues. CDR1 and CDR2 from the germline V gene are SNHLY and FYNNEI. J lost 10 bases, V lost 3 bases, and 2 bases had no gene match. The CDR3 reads CASSETGGAYTF. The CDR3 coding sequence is TGTGCCAGCAGTGAGACAGGGGGCGCCTACACCTTC.

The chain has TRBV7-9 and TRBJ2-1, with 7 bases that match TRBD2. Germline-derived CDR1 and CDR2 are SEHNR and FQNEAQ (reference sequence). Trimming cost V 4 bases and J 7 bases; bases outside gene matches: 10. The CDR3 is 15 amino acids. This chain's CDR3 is CASSSRIGTKNEQFF. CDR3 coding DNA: TGTGCCAGCAGCTCCCGGATCGGGACTAAAAATGAGCAGTTCTTC.

CDR3 sequence reads: CAISEHREEQFF. DNA for the CDR3: TGTGCCATCAGCGAACACCGGGAGGAGCAGTTCTTC. This rearrangement joins TRBV10-3 to TRBJ2-1; possibly TRBD2 for D (6 bases). V was cut by 6 bases and J by 10 bases, with 13 bases left in between. The CDR3 covers 12 residues. Germline CDR1 ENHRY, CDR2 SYGVKD.